The source of this TCR beta chain is a study of cytomegalovirus exposure and HLA in healthy donors. Study results and limitations: At a 0.05 false discovery rate, a later analysis found 15,000 to 20,000 TCR beta sequences to be associated with HLA alleles.

This clone was recorded once. Its antigen is currently unknown. The PCR was carried out with 60 Vbeta primers and 13 Jbeta primers. Libraries were prepared by immunoSEQ multiplex PCR; TCRdb keeps only in-frame clonotypes and omits some of them. The table lists about 110,000 clones, more than 70% of them singletons. Germline V gene data show CDR1 as SGHRS and CDR2 as YFSETQ. After removal of 0 bases from V and 2 bases from J, the junction contained 5 bases not matched to a gene. The CDR3 length is 16 residues. The rearrangement joins TRBV5-1 to TRBJ2-3; TRBD2 matches at 8 bases. Sequenced: PBMCs. This receptor was obtained from a man between 40 and 49 years old in good health and CMV-seronegative. This CDR3 is CASSLGGGGPTDTQYF. The DNA for the CDR3 is TGCGCCAGCAGCTTGGGAGGCGGGGGGCCCACAGATACGCAGTATTTT.